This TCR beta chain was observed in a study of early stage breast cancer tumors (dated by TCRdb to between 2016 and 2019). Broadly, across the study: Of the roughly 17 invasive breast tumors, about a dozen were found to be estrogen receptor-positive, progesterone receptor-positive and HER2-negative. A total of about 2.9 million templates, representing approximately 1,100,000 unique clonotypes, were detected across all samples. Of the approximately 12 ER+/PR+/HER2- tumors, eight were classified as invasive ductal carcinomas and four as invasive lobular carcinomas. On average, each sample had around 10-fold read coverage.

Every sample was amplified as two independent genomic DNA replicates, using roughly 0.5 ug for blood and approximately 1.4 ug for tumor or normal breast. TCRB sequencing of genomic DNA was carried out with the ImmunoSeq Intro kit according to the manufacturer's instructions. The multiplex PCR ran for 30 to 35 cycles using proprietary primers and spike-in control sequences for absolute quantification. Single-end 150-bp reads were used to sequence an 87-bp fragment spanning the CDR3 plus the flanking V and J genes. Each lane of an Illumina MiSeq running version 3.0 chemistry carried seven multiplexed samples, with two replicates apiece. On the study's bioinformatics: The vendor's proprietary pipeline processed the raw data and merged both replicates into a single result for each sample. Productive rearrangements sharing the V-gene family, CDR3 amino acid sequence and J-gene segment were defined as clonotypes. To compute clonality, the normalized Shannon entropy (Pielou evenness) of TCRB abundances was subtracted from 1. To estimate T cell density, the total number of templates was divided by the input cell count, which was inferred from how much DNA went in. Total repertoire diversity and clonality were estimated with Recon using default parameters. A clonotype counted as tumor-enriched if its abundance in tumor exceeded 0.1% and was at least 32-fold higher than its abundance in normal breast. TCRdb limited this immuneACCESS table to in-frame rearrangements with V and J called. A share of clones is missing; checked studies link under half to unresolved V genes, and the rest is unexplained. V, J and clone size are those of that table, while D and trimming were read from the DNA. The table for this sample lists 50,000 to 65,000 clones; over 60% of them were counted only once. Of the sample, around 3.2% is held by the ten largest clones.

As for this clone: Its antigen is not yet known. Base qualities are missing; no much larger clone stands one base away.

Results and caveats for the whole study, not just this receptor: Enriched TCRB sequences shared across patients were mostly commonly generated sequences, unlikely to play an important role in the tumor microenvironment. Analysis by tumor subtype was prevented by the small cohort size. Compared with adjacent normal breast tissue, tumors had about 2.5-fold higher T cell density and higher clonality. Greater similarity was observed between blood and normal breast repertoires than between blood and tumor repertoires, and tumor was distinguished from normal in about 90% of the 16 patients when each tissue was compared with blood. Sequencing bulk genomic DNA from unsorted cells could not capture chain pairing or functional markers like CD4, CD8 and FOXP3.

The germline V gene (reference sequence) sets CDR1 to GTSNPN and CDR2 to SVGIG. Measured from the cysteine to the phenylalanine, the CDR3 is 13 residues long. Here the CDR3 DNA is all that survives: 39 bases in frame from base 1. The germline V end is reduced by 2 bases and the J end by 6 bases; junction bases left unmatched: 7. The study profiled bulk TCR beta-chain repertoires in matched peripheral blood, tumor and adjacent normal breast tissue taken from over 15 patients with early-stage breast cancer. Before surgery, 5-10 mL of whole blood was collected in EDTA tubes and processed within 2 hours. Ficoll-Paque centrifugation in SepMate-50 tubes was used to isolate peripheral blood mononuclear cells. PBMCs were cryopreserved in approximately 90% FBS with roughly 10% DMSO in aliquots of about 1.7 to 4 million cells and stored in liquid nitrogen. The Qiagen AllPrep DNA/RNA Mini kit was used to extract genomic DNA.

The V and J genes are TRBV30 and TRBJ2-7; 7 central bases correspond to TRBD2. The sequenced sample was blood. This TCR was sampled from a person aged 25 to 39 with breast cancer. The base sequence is TGTGCCTGGAGTTGGAGCGGGGCCGCCGAGCAGTACTTC. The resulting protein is CAWSWSGAAEQYF.